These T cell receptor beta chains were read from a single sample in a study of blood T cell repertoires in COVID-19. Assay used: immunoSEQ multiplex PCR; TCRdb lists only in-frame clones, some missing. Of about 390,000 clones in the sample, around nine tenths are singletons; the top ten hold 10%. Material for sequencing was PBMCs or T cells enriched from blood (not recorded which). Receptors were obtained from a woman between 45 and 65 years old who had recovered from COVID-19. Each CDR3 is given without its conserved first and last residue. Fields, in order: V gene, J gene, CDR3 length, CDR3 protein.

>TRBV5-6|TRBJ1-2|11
ASGSGGGYGYT
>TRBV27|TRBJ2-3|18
ASSLFGARSGGFGVDTQY
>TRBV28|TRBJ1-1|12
ASSLTEKNTEAF
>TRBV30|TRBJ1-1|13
ACNIRGLPNTEAF
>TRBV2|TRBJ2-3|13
ASNRLAVPTDTQY
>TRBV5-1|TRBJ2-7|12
ASSQQGASYEQY
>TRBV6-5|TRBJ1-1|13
ASSRGTGVRLIAF
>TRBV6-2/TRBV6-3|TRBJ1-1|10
ASTPDRTEAF
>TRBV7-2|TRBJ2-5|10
ASSPSQETQY
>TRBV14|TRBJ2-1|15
ASSHKRGGPSYNEQF
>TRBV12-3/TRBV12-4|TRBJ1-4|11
ASSSGVGEKLF
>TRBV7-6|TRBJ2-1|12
ASSLTSGHNEQF
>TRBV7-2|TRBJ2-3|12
ASSLLAGGYTQY
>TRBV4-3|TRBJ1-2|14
ASSQDWVSEGDGYT
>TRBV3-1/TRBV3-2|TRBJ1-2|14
ASSHGQGGLSYGYT
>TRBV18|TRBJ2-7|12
ASSPGQGRREQY
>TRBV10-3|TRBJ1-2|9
AISVGLGYT
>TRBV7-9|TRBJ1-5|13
ASSGIRTSFRPQH
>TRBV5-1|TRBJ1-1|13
ASSQGTGPNTEAF
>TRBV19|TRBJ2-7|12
ASSSGGASYEQY
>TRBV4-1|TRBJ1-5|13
ASSQTGTGPQPQH
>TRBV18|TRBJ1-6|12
ASSNGQGDSPLH
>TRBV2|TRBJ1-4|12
ASSVTGHGEKLF
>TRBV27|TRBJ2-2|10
ASMQETGELF
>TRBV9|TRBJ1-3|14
ASSVAGQSPGNTIY
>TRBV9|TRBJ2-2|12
ASSADRYPGELF
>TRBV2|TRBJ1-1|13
ASSPTVGLNTEAF
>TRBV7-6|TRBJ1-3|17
ASSLEVEGGMRGGNTIY
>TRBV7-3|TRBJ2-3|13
ASSQDRVGTDTQY
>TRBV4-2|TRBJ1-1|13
ASSQETGGRTEAF
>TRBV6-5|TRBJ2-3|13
ASSSSGGPRDTQY
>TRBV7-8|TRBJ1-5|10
ASSLDIQPQH
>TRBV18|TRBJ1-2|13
ASSPPAGTEYGYT
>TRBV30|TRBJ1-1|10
AWETGGTEAF
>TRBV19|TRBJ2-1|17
ASSTSGTAFPYTYNEQF
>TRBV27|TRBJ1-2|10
ASRGGAGGYT
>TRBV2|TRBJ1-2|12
ASKKGGANYGYT
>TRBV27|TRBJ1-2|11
ASMRAGNHGYT
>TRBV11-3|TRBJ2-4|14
ASSLGTGMGKNIQY
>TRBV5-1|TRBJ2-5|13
ASSLGQGGEETQY
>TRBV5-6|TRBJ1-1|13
ASSLGVAGRAEAF
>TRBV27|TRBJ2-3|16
ASRGMALAAPSTDTQY
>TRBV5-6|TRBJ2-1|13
ASSPGLAGYNEQF
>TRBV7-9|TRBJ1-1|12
ASSPDTSNTEAF
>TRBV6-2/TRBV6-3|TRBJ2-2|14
ASSYRAGTSPGELF
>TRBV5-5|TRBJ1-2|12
ASSLGQGTPGYT
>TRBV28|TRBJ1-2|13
ASSLRGRAGYGYT
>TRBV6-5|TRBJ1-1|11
ASIEHQGTEAF
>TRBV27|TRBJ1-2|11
ASSQHSGYGYT
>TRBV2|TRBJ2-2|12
ASSKWLTTGELF
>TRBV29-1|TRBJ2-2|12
SVHPKGDTGELF
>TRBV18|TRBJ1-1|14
ASSPKQGARDTEAF